The rows below give T cell receptor beta chains drawn from one sample of a study of blood T cell repertoires in COVID-19. Clones were read by immunoSEQ multiplex PCR, and TCRdb kept only the in-frame ones, dropping some. The repertoire holds fewer than 70,000 clones, with roughly 84% as singletons. The specimen sequenced was peripheral blood. These receptors were taken from a man aged 50-59 years with active COVID-19. CDR3s include the opening cysteine and the closing phenylalanine or tryptophan. The D gene is left open where the match is weak. Not every row has a clone size; where given, it reads once, few, many or a size class.

cdr3_aa	cdr3_nt	clone_size	d_call	v_call	j_call
CASNRGDYNEQFF	TGTGCCAGCAACAGGGGTGATTACAATGAGCAGTTCTTC	-	TRBD1	TRBV2	TRBJ2-1
CASSPTTSGGGVDTQYF	TGTGCCAGCAGCCCGACGACTAGCGGGGGGGGTGTGGATACGCAGTATTTT	-	TRBD2	TRBV7-2	TRBJ2-3
CASSTDRESDTQYF	TGTGCCAGCAGCACCGACAGGGAGTCAGATACGCAGTATTTT	-	TRBD1	TRBV5-6	TRBJ2-3
CASSGDAGTGLLSHYEQYF	TGTGCCAGCAGTGGTGACGCCGGGACAGGGTTGCTGTCCCACTACGAGCAGTACTTC	-	TRBD1	TRBV6-1	TRBJ2-7
CAWSTGTGGEGESGYTF	TGTGCCTGGAGTACAGGGACAGGGGGCGAAGGGGAGTCTGGCTACACCTTC	once	TRBD1	TRBV30	TRBJ1-2
CASSLDSFGNTIYF	TGCGCCAGCAGCCTGGACAGTTTCGGAAACACCATATATTTT	-	-	TRBV5-1	TRBJ1-3
CASSTPRGWRDTQYF	TGTGCCAGCAGTACCCCCCGAGGGTGGCGAGATACGCAGTATTTT	few	-	TRBV27	TRBJ2-3
CASSLEREAEQYF	TGTGCCAGCAGCTTAGAGCGGGAGGCCGAGCAGTACTTC	-	TRBD2	TRBV7-2	TRBJ2-7
CASSAPRGGVYEQYF	TGTGCCAGCAGCGCCCCTAGAGGAGGAGTCTACGAGCAGTACTTC	-	-	TRBV13	TRBJ2-7
CASSLRVAGWTYEQYF	TGTGCCAGCAGCTTAAGGGTAGCGGGCTGGACCTACGAGCAGTACTTC	-	TRBD2	TRBV11-2	TRBJ2-7
CASSFSAGEETQYF	TGCGCCAGCAGCTTCTCAGCGGGAGAAGAGACCCAGTACTTC	-	TRBD2	TRBV5-1	TRBJ2-5
CASRPQGFAEAFF	TGTGCCAGCAGACCCCAGGGGTTCGCTGAAGCTTTCTTT	-	-	TRBV28	TRBJ1-1
CASSLVEGGPEAFF	TGCGCCAGCAGCTTAGTCGAAGGGGGTCCTGAAGCTTTCTTT	-	-	TRBV5-1	TRBJ1-1
CASSLLGQGSETQYF	TGTGCCAGCAGTTTACTGGGACAGGGTTCGGAGACCCAGTACTTC	-	TRBD1	TRBV28	TRBJ2-5
CASSSPRSYEQYF	TGTGCCAGCAGCTCCCCCCGCTCCTACGAGCAGTACTTC	-	-	TRBV13	TRBJ2-7
CASGTGTGGEKLFF	TGTGCCAGCGGGACCGGGACAGGGGGTGAAAAACTGTTTTTT	-	TRBD1	TRBV5-8	TRBJ1-4
CASSSRQGSSYGYTF	TGTGCCAGCAGCTCGCGACAGGGGTCTAGCTATGGCTACACCTTC	-	TRBD1	TRBV11-2	TRBJ1-2
CASSLLAGTNTDTQYF	TGTGCCAGCAGTTTACTAGCGGGGACCAACACAGATACGCAGTATTTT	-	TRBD2	TRBV28	TRBJ2-3
CASSLDRGQPQHF	TGTGCCAGCAGCTTAGACAGGGGGCAGCCCCAGCATTTT	few	TRBD1	TRBV7-2	TRBJ1-5
CASGLVVTGMNTEAFF	TGTGCTAGTGGTTTGGTAGTAACGGGAATGAACACTGAAGCTTTCTTT	-	-	TRBV12-5	TRBJ1-1
CASSLEPSAETQYF	TGTGCCAGCAGCTTGGAACCTAGCGCAGAGACCCAGTACTTC	-	-	TRBV5-4	TRBJ2-5
CASSQTGGTEAFF	TGTGCCAGCAGCCAAACAGGGGGCACTGAAGCTTTCTTT	-	TRBD1	TRBV2	TRBJ1-1
CASSANPQGAPEAFF	TGTGCCAGCAGCGCCAACCCTCAGGGGGCCCCTGAAGCTTTCTTT	-	TRBD1	TRBV7-8	TRBJ1-1
CASSTGGSYEQYF	TGCGCCAGCAGCACAGGGGGCAGCTACGAGCAGTACTTC	-	TRBD1	TRBV5-1	TRBJ2-7
CASSFGTSDTQYF	TGTGCCAGCAGCTTCGGGACTTCCGATACGCAGTATTTT	once	-	TRBV5-4	TRBJ2-3
CAISESGQGVTEAFF	TGTGCCATCAGTGAGTCGGGGCAGGGGGTGACTGAAGCTTTCTTT	few	TRBD1	TRBV10-3	TRBJ1-1
CASSLVWNTEAFF	TGTGCCAGCAGCCTCGTATGGAACACTGAAGCTTTCTTT	-	-	TRBV7-2	TRBJ1-1
CASSPGHSQPQHF	TGTGCCAGCAGTCCGGGACACTCACAGCCCCAGCATTTT	-	-	TRBV27	TRBJ1-5
CATSDAGAPEYF	TGTGCCACCAGTGATGCAGGGGCCCCCGAATATTTT	-	-	TRBV24-1	TRBJ1-3
CASSYQAGTEETQYF	TGTGCCAGCAGCTACCAAGCGGGGACGGAAGAGACCCAGTACTTC	once	TRBD2	TRBV7-2	TRBJ2-5
CASSEQGTKESPLHF	TGTGCCAGCAGTGAACAGGGAACTAAGGAATCACCCCTCCACTTT	-	-	TRBV2	TRBJ1-6
CASSSPGTDYNSPLHF	TGTGCCAGCAGTTCACCCGGGACAGACTATAATTCACCCCTCCACTTT	-	TRBD1	TRBV28	TRBJ1-6
CAATPAAGLTDTQYF	TGTGCCGCAACCCCCGCGGCAGGACTCACAGATACGCAGTATTTT	-	-	TRBV7-2	TRBJ2-3
CASSPRTSGGADTQYF	TGTGCCAGCAGCCCGCGGACTAGCGGGGGGGCAGATACGCAGTATTTT	-	TRBD2	TRBV11-3	TRBJ2-3
CASSQGPLLAGGADTQYF	TGCGCCAGCAGCCAAGGTCCTTTACTAGCGGGAGGGGCAGATACGCAGTATTTT	-	TRBD2	TRBV4-3	TRBJ2-3
CASMQGASGELFF	TGTGCCAGCATGCAGGGGGCGAGCGGGGAGCTGTTTTTT	once	TRBD1	TRBV11-2	TRBJ2-2
CASSSGQGTYNEQFF	TGTGCCAGCAGCTCAGGACAGGGCACCTACAATGAGCAGTTCTTC	-	TRBD1	TRBV7-6	TRBJ2-1
CASSSPGQEETQYF	TGTGCCAGCAGCAGCCCTGGACAGGAAGAGACCCAGTACTTC	once	TRBD1	TRBV7-9	TRBJ2-5
CASSYRATGVNYGYTF	TGTGCCAGCAGTTATAGGGCCACAGGCGTTAACTATGGCTACACCTTC	-	-	TRBV6-5	TRBJ1-2
CASRLIQETQYF	TGTGCCAGTAGACTGATTCAAGAGACCCAGTACTTC	-	-	TRBV2	TRBJ2-5
CASSLLSRTSGRGDTQYF	TGTGCCAGCAGCCTCCTCTCTCGGACTAGCGGGAGGGGAGATACGCAGTATTTT	once	TRBD2	TRBV11-2	TRBJ2-3
CASSDSNTQYF	TGTGCCAGCAGTGATTCAAATACGCAGTATTTT	-	-	TRBV6-1	TRBJ2-3
CASSSIGTGTVYGYTF	TGCGCCAGCAGCTCGATCGGGACAGGGACGGTGTATGGCTACACCTTC	-	TRBD1	TRBV5-1	TRBJ1-2
CASSLTGGHTPLSTEAFF	TGTGCCAGCAGTTTAACGGGAGGGCACACACCGTTGAGCACTGAAGCTTTCTTT	-	-	TRBV28	TRBJ1-1
CASRPAGADYEQYF	TGTGCCAGCAGACCCGCGGGGGCGGACTACGAGCAGTACTTC	-	-	TRBV7-9	TRBJ2-7
CATSDPGDAEKLFF	TGTGCCACCAGTGACCCAGGGGACGCCGAAAAACTGTTTTTT	once	-	TRBV24-1	TRBJ1-4
CASSATGKGRNEQFF	TGTGCCAGCTCCGCGACAGGGAAGGGACGGAATGAGCAGTTCTTC	-	TRBD1	TRBV18	TRBJ2-1
CASSLVQGGTEAFF	TGCGCCAGCAGCTTGGTACAGGGGGGGACTGAAGCTTTCTTT	-	TRBD1	TRBV5-1	TRBJ1-1
CASSPTSGSTDTQYF	TGTGCCAGCAGTCCTACTAGCGGGAGCACAGATACGCAGTATTTT	-	TRBD2	TRBV3-1/TRBV3-2	TRBJ2-3
CASSLGAGAGEQYF	TGTGCCAGCAGCTTAGGAGCGGGGGCAGGGGAGCAGTACTTC	few	TRBD2	TRBV5-4	TRBJ2-7
CASSPLTQGVSSYEQYF	TGTGCCAGCAGTCCCCTTACTCAGGGGGTAAGCTCCTACGAGCAGTACTTC	-	TRBD1	TRBV28	TRBJ2-7
CASSQAWRGGQDTQYF	TGCGCCAGCAGCCAAGCATGGAGGGGGGGCCAAGATACGCAGTATTTT	-	-	TRBV4-3	TRBJ2-3
CASSLGTSGFSYEQYF	TGTGCCAGCAGCCTGGGGACTAGCGGGTTCTCCTACGAGCAGTACTTC	-	TRBD2	TRBV4-2	TRBJ2-7
CASSPPLGTRDYNEQFF	TGTGCCAGCAGCCCACCGCTTGGGACTAGAGACTACAATGAGCAGTTCTTC	few	TRBD2	TRBV3-1/TRBV3-2	TRBJ2-1
CASSQSGGVYGYTF	TGCGCCAGCAGCCAGAGCGGGGGGGTCTATGGCTACACCTTC	-	-	TRBV4-3	TRBJ1-2